Described below is a single T cell receptor beta chain sequence and its context. Its target is unknown. The CDR3 contains 15 residues. The germline V gene has CDR1 SEHNR and CDR2 FQNEAQ (reference sequence). V was clipped by 5 bases and J by 6 bases, with 16 bases between them. This sample was included in a study of cytomegalovirus exposure and HLA in healthy donors. At the level of the study: In an earlier analysis, approximately 120 million unique TCR beta sequences were found from 150 million to 200 million T cells. Early release data held 80 million to 100 million unique TCRs from HLA-typed donors.

Points from the study as a whole: When presence/absence was analysed, sequencing depth was taken to be roughly uniform across donors.

The PCR contained 60 Vbeta and 13 Jbeta primers. The protocol was immunoSEQ multiplex PCR, while the TCRdb copy is restricted to in-frame clones and leaves out a portion. The data show 85,000 to 100,000 clones, roughly 83% seen once. The clonotype was recovered from a male donor in good health and CMV-seropositive. This chain joins TRBV7-9 and TRBJ1-4; perhaps TRBD1 as D (6 bases). Sequencing was performed on PBMCs. CDR3 nucleotide sequence: TGTGCCAGCAGCATTCCAGGGGAATTTGATGAAAAACTGTTTTTT. Translating gives CASSIPGEFDEKLFF.